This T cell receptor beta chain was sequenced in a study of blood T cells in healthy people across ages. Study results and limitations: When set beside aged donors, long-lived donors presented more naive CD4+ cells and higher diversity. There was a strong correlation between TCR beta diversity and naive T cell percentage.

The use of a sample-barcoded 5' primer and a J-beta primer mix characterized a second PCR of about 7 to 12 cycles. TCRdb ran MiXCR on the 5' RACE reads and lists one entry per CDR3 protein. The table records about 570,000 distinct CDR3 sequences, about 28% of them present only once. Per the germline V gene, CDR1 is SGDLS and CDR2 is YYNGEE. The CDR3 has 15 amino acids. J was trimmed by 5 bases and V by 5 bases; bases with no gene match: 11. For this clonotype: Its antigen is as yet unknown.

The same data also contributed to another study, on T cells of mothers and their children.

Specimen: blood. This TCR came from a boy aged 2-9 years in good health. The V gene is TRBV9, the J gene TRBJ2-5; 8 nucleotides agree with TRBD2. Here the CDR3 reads CASSVYSGVGETQYF. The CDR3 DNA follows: TGTGCCAGCAGTGTTTATAGCGGGGTTGGTGAGACCCAGTACTTC.